This record covers a single T cell receptor (beta chain). These data are taken from a study of CD8 T cells in Susac syndrome. The CDR3 contains 12 residues. Germline loops: CDR1 GTSNPN, CDR2 SVGIG (reference sequence). Trimming cost V 7 bases and J 4 bases, with 14 bases left between them. Roughly 0.5 to 1 ug RNA was reverse transcribed with random hexamers. TCRdb analysed the immunoSEQ multiplex PCR reads with MiXCR anew, one entry per CDR3 protein. Of about 94,000 distinct CDR3 sequences in the sample, about 94% were seen once. Sequenced: CD4+ T cells from PBMCs. This receptor was identified in a human donor with Susac syndrome. The gene calls are TRBV30 and TRBJ2-7; D perhaps matches TRBD2 (6 bases). CDR3 region: CALTGGRYEQYF. CDR3 bases: TGTGCCTTAACAGGAGGGAGATACGAGCAGTACTTC.